The sequence of this TCR beta chain was determined in a study of cytomegalovirus exposure and HLA in healthy donors. This clone was seen a handful of times. A multiplex PCR was run with 60 Vbeta primers and 13 Jbeta primers. This table comes from immunoSEQ multiplex PCR, and its TCRdb copy is limited to in-frame clones, with some not included. This table holds around 87,000 clones, over 70% found once. CDR3 length: 15 amino acids. Germline loops: CDR1 KGHSH, CDR2 LQKENI. V gave up 0 bases and J gave up 5 bases, with 12 bases separating them. Material for sequencing was PBMCs. V usage is TRBV18 and J usage is TRBJ2-3; D is perhaps TRBD2 (7 bases). The clonotype comes from a man aged 35 to 55 in good health and CMV-seronegative. The CDR3 DNA reads as TGTGCCAGCTCACCACCGGTGAGGGGGGGAGATACGCAGTATTTT. Translating gives CASSPPVRGGDTQYF.